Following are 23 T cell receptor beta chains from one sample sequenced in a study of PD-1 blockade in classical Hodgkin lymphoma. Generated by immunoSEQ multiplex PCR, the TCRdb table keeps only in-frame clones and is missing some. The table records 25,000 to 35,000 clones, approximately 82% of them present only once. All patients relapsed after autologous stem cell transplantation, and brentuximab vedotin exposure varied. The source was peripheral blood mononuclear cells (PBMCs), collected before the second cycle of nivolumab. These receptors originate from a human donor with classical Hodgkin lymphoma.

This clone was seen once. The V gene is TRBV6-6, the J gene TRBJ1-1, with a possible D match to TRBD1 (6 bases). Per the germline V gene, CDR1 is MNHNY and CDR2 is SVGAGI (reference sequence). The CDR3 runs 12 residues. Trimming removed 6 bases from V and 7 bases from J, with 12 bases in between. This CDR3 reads CASRTGWGEAFF. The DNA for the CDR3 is TGTGCCAGCAGGACAGGTTGGGGTGAAGCTTTCTTT.

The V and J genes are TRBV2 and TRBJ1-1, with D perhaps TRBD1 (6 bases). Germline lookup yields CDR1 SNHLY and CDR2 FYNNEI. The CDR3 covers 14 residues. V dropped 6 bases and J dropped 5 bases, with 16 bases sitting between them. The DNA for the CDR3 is TGTGCCAGCAGCCCCCCCGTAAGGGGGACTGAAGCTTTCTTT. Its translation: CASSPPVRGTEAFF.

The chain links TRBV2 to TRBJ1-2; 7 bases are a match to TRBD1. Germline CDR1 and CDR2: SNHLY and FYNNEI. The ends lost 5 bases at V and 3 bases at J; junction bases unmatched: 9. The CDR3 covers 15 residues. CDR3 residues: CASSRLGQSDYGYTF. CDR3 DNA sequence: TGTGCCAGCAGTAGGCTGGGACAGTCGGACTATGGCTACACCTTC.

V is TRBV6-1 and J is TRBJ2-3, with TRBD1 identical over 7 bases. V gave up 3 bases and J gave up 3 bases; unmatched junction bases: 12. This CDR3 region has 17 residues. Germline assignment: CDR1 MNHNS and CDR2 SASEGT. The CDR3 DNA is TGTGCCAGCAGTGACCTACCCGCCGGGACAGCAACAGATACGCAGTATTTT. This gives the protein CASSDLPAGTATDTQYF.

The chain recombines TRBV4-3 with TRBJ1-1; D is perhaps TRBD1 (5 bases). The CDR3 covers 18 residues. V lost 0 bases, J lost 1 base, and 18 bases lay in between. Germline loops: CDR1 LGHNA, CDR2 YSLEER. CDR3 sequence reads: CASSQELFTGTENTEAFF. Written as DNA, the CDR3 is TGCGCCAGCAGCCAAGAGCTGTTTACCGGGACGGAGAACACTGAAGCTTTCTTT.

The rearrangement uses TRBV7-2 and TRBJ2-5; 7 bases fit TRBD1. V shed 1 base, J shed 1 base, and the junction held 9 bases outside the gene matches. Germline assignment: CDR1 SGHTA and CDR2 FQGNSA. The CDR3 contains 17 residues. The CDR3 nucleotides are TGTGCCAGCAGCTTAGAATACAGGGGTATATCCCAAGAGACCCAGTACTTC. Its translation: CASSLEYRGISQETQYF.

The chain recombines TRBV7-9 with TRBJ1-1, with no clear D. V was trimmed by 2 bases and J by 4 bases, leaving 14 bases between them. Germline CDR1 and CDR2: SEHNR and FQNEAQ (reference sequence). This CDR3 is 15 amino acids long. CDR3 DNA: TGTGCCAGCAGCTTAAGCGGGGTCGAGGGCACTGAAGCTTTCTTT. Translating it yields CASSLSGVEGTEAFF.

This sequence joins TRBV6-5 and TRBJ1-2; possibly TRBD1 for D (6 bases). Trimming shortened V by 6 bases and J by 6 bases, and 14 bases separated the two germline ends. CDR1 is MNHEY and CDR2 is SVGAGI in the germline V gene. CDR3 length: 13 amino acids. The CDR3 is CASSPRRGHGYTF. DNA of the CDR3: TGTGCCAGCAGCCCCCGCAGGGGTCATGGCTACACCTTC.

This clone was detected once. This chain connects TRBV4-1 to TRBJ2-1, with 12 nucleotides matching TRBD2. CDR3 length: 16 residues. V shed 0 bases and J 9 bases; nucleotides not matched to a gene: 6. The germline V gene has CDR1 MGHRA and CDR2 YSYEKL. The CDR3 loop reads CASSQDLLAGGFEQFF. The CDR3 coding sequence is TGCGCCAGCAGCCAAGATTTGCTAGCGGGAGGGTTTGAGCAGTTCTTC.

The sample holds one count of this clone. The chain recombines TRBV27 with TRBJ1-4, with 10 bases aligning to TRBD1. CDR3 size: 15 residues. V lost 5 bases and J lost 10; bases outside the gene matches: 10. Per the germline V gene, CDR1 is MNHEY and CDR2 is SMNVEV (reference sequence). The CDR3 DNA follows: TGTGCCAGCAGTCGCACCGGACAGGGGGGAGGAAAACTGTTTTTT. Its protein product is CASSRTGQGGGKLFF.

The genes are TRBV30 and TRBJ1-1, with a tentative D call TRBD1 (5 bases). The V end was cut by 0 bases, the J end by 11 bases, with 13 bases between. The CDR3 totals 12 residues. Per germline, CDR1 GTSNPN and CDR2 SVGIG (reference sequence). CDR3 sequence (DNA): TGTGCCTGGAGTGTACCGGGGCTTAAGGCTTTCTTT. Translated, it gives CAWSVPGLKAFF.

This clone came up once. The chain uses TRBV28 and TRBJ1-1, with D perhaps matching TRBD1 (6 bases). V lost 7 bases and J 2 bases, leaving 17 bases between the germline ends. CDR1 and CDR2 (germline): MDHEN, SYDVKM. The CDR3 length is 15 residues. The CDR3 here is CASTPGGGINTEAFF. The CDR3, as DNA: TGTGCCAGCACCCCCGGGGGCGGGATCAACACTGAAGCTTTCTTT.

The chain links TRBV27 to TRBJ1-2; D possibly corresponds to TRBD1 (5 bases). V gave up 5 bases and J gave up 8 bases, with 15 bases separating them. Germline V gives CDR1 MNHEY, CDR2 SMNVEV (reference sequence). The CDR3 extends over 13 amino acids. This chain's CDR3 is CASSPAGIGGYTF. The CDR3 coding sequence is TGTGCCAGCAGTCCAGCAGGGATAGGAGGCTACACCTTC.

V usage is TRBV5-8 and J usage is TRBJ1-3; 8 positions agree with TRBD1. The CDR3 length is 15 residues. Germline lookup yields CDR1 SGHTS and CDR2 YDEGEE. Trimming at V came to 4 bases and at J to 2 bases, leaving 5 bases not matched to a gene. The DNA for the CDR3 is TGTGCCAGCAGCCGTACAGGGGGTACTGGAAACACCATATATTTT. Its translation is CASSRTGGTGNTIYF.

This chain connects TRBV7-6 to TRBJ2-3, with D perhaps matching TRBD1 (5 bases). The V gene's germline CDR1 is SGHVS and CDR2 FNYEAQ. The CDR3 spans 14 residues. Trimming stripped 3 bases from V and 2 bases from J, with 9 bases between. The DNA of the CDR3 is TGTGCCAGCAGCTTGCAGGGTCACACAGATACGCAGTATTTT. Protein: CASSLQGHTDTQYF.

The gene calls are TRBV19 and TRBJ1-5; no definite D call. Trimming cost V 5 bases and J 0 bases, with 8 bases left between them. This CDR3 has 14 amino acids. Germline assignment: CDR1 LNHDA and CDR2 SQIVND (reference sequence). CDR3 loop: CASSLFYSNQPQHF. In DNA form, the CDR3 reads TGTGCCAGTAGTCTGTTCTATAGCAATCAGCCCCAGCATTTT.

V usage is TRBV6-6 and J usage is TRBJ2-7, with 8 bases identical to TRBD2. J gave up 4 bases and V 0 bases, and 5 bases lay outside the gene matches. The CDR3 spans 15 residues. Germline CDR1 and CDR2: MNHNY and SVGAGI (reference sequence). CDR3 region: CASSYSAGGMYEQYF. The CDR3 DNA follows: TGTGCCAGCAGTTACTCGGCGGGAGGAATGTACGAGCAGTACTTC.

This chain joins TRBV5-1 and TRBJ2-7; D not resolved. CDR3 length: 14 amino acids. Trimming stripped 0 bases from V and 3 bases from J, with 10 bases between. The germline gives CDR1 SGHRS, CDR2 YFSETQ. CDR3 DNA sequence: TGCGCCAGCAGCTTGGTTCAACGAAACTACGAGCAGTACTTC. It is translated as CASSLVQRNYEQYF. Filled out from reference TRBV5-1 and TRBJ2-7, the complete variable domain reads KAGVTQTPRYLIKTRGQQVTLSCSPISGHRSVSWYQQTPGQGLQFLFEYFSETQRNKGNFPGRFSGRQFSNSRSEMNVSTLELGDSALYLCASSLVQRNYEQYFGPGTRLTVT.

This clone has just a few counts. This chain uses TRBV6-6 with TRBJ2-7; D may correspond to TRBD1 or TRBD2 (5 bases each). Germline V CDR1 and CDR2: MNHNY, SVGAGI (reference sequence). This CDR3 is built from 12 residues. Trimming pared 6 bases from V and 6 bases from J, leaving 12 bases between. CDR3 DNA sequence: TGTGCCAGCAGCCCCCGAGGGGTCGAGCAGTACTTC. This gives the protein CASSPRGVEQYF.

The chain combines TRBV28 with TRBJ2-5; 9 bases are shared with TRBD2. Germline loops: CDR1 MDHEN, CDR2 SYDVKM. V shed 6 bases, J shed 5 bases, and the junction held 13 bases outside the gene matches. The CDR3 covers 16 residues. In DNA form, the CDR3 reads TGTGCCAGCAGATCTTCCACAGCGGGAGGTACGGAGACCCAGTACTTC. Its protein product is CASRSSTAGGTETQYF.

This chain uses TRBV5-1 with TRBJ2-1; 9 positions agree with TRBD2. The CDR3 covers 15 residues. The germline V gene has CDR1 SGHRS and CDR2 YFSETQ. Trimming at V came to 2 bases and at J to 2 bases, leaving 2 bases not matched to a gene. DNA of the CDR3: TGCGCCAGCAGCTTAGCGGGAGGAACCTACAATGAGCAGTTCTTC. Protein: CASSLAGGTYNEQFF.

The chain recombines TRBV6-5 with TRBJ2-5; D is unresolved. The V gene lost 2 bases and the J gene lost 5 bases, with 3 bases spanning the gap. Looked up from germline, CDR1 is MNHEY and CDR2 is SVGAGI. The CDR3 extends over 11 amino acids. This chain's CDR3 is CASSYGETQYF. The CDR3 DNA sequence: TGTGCCAGCAGTTACGGGGAGACCCAGTACTTC.

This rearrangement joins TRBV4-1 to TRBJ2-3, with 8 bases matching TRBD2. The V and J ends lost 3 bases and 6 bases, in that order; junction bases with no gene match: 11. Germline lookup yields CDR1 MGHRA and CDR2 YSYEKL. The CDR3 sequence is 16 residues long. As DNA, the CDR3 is TGCGCCAGCAGCCATAGACCGGGACTAGGAGGGGATACGCAGTATTTT. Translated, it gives CASSHRPGLGGDTQYF.